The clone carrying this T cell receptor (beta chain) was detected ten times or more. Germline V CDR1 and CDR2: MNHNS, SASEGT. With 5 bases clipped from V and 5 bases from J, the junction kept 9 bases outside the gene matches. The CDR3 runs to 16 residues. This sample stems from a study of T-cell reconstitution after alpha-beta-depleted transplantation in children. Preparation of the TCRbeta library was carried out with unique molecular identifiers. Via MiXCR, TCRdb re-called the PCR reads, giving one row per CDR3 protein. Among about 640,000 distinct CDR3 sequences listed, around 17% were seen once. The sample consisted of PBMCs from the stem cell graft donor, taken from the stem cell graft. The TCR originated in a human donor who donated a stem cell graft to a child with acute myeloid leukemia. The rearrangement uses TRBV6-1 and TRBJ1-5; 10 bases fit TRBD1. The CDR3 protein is CASSPQTGGYDQPQHF. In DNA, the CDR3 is TGTGCCAGCAGTCCTCAGACAGGGGGCTATGATCAGCCCCAGCATTTT.